These 16 T cell receptor beta chains were all obtained from the same sample, sequenced in a study of T cell repertoires in cytomegalovirus infection. Using its own MiXCR run on the reads, TCRdb lists one record per CDR3 protein. In the table there are tens of thousands of distinct CDR3 sequences, about 18% of which are singletons. Which antigens these TCRs recognize remains unknown. The material was CD8+ T cells from cultured PBMCs, obtained from culture after CMV antigen stimulation. These receptors were obtained from a human donor in good health (CMV status not recorded). Some clones in this sample may be carry-over from other donors' samples.

The gene calls are TRBV7-2 and TRBJ2-1; 14 nucleotides agree with TRBD2. Germline V gene sequence: CDR1 SGHTA, CDR2 FQGNSA. This CDR3 is 17 amino acids long. V shed 5 bases, J shed 6 bases, and the junction held 9 bases outside the gene matches. The CDR3, as DNA: TGTGCCAGCAGCCTACGACTAGCGGGAGGGCAGGCCAATGAGCAGTTCTTC. It is translated as CASSLRLAGGQANEQFF.

There are a few counts of this clonotype. The genes are TRBV7-8 and TRBJ2-7; D is perhaps TRBD1 (6 bases). The CDR3 length is 15 residues. From germline, CDR1 is SGHVS and CDR2 FQNEAQ. Trimming pared 5 bases from V and 5 bases from J, leaving 19 bases between. The CDR3 DNA reads TGTGCCAGCAGCCCCCGGGACACCCCGGACCACGAGCAGTACTTC. Translating it yields CASSPRDTPDHEQYF.

Turning to this clonotype: Lacking the conserved final phenylalanine or tryptophan, this CDR3 likely reflects a read error. This chain joins TRBV6-5 and TRBJ1-2; possible D gene TRBD1, 6 bases. Trimming removed 4 bases at V and 4 bases at J, with 25 bases between. CDR3 size: 18 residues. CDR1 MNHEY and CDR2 SVGAGI come from the germline V gene. CDR3 region: CASSSQGRNGPRFYGYTL. DNA of the CDR3: TGTGCCAGCAGTTCACAGGGAAGAAACGGGCCCAGATTCTATGGCTACACCTTA.

The chain recombines TRBV6-2 or TRBV6-3 with TRBJ1-2; 7 nucleotides match TRBD1. Germline CDR1 MNHEY, CDR2 SVGEGT. This CDR3 has 16 residues. With 0 bases clipped from V and 4 bases from J, the junction kept 8 bases outside the gene matches. The CDR3 nucleotides read TGTGCCAGCAGTTACTCGTTAGAGGGGGCTGTCTATGGCTACACCTTC. Translated: CASSYSLEGAVYGYTF.

The rearrangement joins TRBV9 to TRBJ2-7; 7 bases map to TRBD1. J lost 1 base, V lost 0 bases, and 1 base had no gene match. Germline lookup yields CDR1 SGDLS and CDR2 YYNGEE. The length of the CDR3 is 14 residues. The CDR3 spells CASSVGDSSYEQYF. CDR3 in DNA: TGTGCCAGCAGCGTAGGGGACAGTTCCTACGAGCAGTACTTC.

The J gene is TRBJ2-7, the V gene TRBV7-2, with D tentatively TRBD1 or TRBD2 (5 bases each). Germline CDR1 is SGHTA and CDR2 is FQGNSA. V lost 4 bases and J lost 4, with 11 bases in between. The CDR3 loop spans 13 amino acids. The CDR3 protein is CASSSWDLYEQYF. The CDR3, as DNA: TGTGCCAGCAGCTCGTGGGACCTATACGAGCAGTACTTC.

A remark on this clonotype: This may arise from a read error, as a much more abundant clone is one base away. The chain uses TRBV11-2 and TRBJ2-1; D gene uncertain. Looked up from germline, CDR1 is SGHAT and CDR2 is FQNNGV. The CDR3 spans 15 residues. CDR3 loop: CANSFRLMSRGEQFF. In DNA form, the CDR3 reads TGTGCCAACAGCTTTAGGTTAATGAGTCGCGGTGAGCAGTTCTTC. Filled out from reference TRBV11-2 and TRBJ2-1, the complete variable domain reads EAGVAQSPRYKIIEKRQSVAFWCNPISGHATLYWYQQILGQGPKLLIQFQNNGVVDDSQLPKDRFSAERLKGVDSTLKIQPAKLEDSAVYLCANSFRLMSRGEQFFGPGTRLTVL.

V gene TRBV7-2 combines with J gene TRBJ2-3; TRBD2 matches at 7 bases. The ends lost 5 bases at V and 2 bases at J; junction bases unmatched: 10. CDR1 is SGHTA and CDR2 is FQGNSA in the germline V gene. The CDR3 has 16 residues. The CDR3 sequence: CASSLGLVLPTDTQYF. CDR3 DNA: TGTGCCAGCAGCCTTGGACTAGTCTTACCCACAGATACGCAGTATTTT.

The chain combines TRBV12-3 or TRBV12-4 with TRBJ2-3, with TRBD2 identical over 12 bases. This CDR3 contains 16 residues. V dropped 6 bases and J dropped 5; count of bases not matched to a gene: 9. Written as DNA, the CDR3 is TGTGCCAGCAGCTCAGAGACTAGCGGGAGTGTAGATACGCAGTATTTT. It codes for CASSSETSGSVDTQYF.

This clonotype is labeled as medium-sized. The rearrangement joins TRBV7-3 to TRBJ2-7; D possibly corresponds to TRBD2 (6 bases). The CDR3 runs 13 residues. The V gene's germline CDR1 is SGHTA and CDR2 FQGTGA. V gave up 1 base and J gave up 6 bases, with 10 bases separating them. CDR3 bases: TGTGCCAGCAGCTTAATCGGGGGAACCGAGCAGTACTTC. Encoded protein: CASSLIGGTEQYF.

The chain carries TRBV20-1 and TRBJ2-7; the D gene is possibly TRBD2 (6 bases). Germline lookup yields CDR1 DFQATT and CDR2 SNEGSKA (reference sequence). The ends were cut back, 6 bases at V and 1 base at J, with 13 bases in the middle. There are 13 residues in the CDR3. CDR3: CSADSGTSYEQYF. The CDR3 coding sequence is TGCAGTGCGGACTCCGGGACTTCCTACGAGCAGTACTTC.

V usage is TRBV7-3 and J usage is TRBJ2-1; 9 bases are a match to TRBD1. V lost 5 bases, J lost 0 bases, and 11 bases stayed unmatched. The CDR3 is 18 residues long. Germline V gene lookup returns CDR1 SGHTA and CDR2 FQGTGA. Here the CDR3 reads CASSPQGAASSSYNEQFF. For the CDR3, the DNA is TGTGCCAGCAGCCCACAGGGGGCGGCTTCCAGCTCCTACAATGAGCAGTTCTTC.

This clonotype was detected only a few times. The chain couples TRBV7-9 to TRBJ2-3, with 10 bases lining up with TRBD2. CDR1 and CDR2 (germline): SEHNR, FQNEAQ (reference sequence). This CDR3 is 14 amino acids long. V trimming: 2 bases; J trimming: 7 bases; junction bases outside the gene matches: 3. In DNA form, the CDR3 reads TGTGCCAGCAGCTTAATAGCGGGGGGAAATACGCAGTATTTT. Residues: CASSLIAGGNTQYF.

Many counts were recorded for this clonotype. The rearrangement links TRBV5-6 to TRBJ1-1; no reliable D call. Trimming pared 0 bases from V and 8 bases from J, leaving 5 bases between. The CDR3 is 11 amino acids. Germline lookup yields CDR1 SGHDT and CDR2 YYEEEE. CDR3 protein: CASSLGGEAFF. For the CDR3, the DNA is TGTGCCAGCAGCTTGGGGGGAGAAGCTTTCTTT.

This clonotype was found a few times. The chain uses TRBV7-8 and TRBJ2-1; 11 bases match TRBD2. The CDR3 length is 15 residues. V lost 2 bases to trimming and J lost 16 bases; unmatched junction nucleotides: 13. Germline CDR1 reads SGHVS; CDR2 reads FQNEAQ. This CDR3 reads CASSLRLAGGAYHFF. CDR3 DNA: TGTGCCAGCAGCTTAAGGCTAGCGGGAGGCGCCTACCATTTCTTC.

The J gene is TRBJ2-1, the V gene TRBV12-3 or TRBV12-4, with 9 bases that match TRBD2. V shed 2 bases, J shed 7 bases, and the junction held 3 bases outside the gene matches. The CDR3 runs 14 residues. The chain's CDR3 is CASSLLAGANEQFF. The CDR3 region has the DNA TGTGCCAGCAGTTTATTAGCGGGAGCGAATGAGCAGTTCTTC.